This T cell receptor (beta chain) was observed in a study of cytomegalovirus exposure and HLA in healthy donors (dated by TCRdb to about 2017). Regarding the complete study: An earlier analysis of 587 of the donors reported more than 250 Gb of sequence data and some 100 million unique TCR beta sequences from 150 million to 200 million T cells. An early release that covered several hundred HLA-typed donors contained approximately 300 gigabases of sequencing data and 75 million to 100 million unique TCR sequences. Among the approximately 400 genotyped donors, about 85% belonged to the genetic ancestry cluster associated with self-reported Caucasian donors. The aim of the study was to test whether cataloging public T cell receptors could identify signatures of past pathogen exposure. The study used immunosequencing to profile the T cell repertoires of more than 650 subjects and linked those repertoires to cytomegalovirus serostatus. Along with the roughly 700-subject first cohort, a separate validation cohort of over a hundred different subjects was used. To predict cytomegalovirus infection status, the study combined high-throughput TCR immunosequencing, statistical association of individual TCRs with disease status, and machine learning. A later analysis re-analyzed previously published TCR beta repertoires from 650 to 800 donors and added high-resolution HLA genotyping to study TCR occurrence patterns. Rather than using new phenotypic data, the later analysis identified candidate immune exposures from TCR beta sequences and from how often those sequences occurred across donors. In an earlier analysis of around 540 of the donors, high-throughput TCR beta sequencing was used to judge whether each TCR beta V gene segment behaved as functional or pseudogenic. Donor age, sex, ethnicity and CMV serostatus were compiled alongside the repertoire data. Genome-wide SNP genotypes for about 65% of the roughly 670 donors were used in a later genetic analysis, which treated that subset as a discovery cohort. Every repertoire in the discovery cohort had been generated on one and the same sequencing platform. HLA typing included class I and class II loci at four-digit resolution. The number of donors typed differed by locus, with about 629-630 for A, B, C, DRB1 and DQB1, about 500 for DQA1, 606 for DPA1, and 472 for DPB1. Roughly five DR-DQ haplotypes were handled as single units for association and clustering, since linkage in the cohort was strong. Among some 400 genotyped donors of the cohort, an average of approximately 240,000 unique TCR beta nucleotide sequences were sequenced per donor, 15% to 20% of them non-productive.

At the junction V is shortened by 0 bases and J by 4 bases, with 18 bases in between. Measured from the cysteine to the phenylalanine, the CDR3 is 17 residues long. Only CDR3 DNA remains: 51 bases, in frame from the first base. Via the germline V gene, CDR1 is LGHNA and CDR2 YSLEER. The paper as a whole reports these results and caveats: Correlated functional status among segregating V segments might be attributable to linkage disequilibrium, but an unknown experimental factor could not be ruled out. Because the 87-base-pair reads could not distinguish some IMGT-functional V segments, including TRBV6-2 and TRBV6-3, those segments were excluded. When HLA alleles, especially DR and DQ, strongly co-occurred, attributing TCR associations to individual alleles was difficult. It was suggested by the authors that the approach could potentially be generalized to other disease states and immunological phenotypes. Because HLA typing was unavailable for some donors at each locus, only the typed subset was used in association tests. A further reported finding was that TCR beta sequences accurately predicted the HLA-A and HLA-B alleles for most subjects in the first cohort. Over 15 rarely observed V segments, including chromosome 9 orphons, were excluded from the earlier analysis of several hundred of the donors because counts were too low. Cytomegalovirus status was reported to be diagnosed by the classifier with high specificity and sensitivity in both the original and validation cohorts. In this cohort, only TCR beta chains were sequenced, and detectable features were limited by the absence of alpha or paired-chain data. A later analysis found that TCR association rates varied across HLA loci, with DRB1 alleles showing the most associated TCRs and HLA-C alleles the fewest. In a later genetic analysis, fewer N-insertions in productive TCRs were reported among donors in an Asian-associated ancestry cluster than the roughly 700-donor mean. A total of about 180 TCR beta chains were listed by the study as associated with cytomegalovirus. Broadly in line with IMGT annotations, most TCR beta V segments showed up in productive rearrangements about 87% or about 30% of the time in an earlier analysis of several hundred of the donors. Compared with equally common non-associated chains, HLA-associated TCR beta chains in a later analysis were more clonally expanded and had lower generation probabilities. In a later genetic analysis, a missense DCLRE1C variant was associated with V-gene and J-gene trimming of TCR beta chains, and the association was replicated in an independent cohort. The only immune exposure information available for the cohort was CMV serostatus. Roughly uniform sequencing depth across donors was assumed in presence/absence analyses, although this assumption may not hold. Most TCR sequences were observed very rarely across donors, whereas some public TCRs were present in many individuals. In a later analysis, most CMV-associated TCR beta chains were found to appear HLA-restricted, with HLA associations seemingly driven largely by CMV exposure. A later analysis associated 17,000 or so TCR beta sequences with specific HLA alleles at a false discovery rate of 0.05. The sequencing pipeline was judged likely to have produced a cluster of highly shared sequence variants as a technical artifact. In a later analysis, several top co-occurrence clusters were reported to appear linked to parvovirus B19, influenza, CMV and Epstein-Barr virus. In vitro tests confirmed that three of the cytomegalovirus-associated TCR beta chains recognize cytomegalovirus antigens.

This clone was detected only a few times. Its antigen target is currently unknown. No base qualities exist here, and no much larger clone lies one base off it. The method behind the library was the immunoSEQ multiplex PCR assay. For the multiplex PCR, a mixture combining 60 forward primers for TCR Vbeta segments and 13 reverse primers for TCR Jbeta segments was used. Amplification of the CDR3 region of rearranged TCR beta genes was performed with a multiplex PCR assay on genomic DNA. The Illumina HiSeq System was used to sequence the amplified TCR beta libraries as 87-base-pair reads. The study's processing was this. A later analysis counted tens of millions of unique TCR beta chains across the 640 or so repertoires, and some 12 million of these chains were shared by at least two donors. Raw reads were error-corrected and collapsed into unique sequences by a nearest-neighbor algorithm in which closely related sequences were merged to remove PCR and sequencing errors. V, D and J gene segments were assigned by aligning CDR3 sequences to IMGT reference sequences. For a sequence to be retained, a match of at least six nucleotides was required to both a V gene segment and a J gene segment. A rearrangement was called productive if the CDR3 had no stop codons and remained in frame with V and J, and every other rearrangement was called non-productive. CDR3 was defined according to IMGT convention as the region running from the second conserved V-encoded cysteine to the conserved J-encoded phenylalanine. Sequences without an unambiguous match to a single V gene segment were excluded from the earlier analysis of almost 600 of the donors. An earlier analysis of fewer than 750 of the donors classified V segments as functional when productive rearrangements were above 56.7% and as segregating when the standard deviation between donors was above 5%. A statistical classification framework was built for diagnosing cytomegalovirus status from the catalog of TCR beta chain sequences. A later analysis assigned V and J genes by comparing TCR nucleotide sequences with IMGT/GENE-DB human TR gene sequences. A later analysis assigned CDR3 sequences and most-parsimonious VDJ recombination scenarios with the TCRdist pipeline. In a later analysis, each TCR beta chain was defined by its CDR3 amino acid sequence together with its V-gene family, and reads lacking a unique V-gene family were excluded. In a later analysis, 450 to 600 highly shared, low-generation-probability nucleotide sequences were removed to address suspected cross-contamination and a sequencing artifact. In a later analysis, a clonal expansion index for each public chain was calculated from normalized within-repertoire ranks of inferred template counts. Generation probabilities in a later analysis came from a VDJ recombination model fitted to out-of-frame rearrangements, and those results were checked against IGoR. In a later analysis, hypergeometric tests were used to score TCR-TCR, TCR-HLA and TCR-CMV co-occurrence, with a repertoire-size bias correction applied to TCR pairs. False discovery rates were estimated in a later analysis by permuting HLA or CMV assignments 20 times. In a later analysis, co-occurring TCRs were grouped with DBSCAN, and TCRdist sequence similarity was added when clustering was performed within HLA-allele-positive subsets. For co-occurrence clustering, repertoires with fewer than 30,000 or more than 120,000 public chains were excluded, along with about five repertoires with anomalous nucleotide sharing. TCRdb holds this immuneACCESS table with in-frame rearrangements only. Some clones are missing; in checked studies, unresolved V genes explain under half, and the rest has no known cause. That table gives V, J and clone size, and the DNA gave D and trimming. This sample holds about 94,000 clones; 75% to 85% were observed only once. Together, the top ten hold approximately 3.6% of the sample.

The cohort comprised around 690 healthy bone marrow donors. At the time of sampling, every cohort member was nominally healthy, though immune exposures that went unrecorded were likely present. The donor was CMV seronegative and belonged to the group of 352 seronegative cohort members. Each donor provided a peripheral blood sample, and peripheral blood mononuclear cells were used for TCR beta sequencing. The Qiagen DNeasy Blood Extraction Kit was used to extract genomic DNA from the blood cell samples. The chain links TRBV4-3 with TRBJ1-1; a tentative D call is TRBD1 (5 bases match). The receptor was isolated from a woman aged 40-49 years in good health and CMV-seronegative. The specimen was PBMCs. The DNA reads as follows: TGCGCCAGCAGCCAAGACATACCAGGGAATAGGGGCACTGAAGCTTTCTTT. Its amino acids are CASSQDIPGNRGTEAFF.